One and the same sample provided the 5 T cell receptor beta chains below, sequenced in a study of blood T cell repertoires in COVID-19. Clones were sequenced by immunoSEQ multiplex PCR, and TCRdb holds only the in-frame ones, with some missing. The sample consists of fewer than 300,000 clones, about 86% of them appearing once. The sample comprised peripheral blood. These receptors were obtained from a woman aged 55-75 years with active or convalescent COVID-19.

This chain connects TRBV6-4 to TRBJ1-6; D perhaps matches TRBD1 (6 bases). The length of the CDR3 is 16 residues. CDR1 MRHNA and CDR2 SNTAGT come from the germline V gene. The V end was cut by 3 bases, the J end by 7 bases, with 16 bases between. CDR3 in amino acids: CASSEFGQTRNSPLHF. CDR3 nucleotides: TGTGCCAGCAGTGAATTTGGACAGACGAGGAATTCACCCCTCCACTTT.

The CDR3 DNA sequence: TGTGCCACCAGCAGAAAGACGGGTCTCGGGGGGACAGATACGCAGTATTTT. Amino acids: CATSRKTGLGGTDTQYF. The gene calls are TRBV15 and TRBJ2-3, with 7 bases matching TRBD2. This CDR3 comprises 17 residues. J gave up 3 bases and V 2 bases, and 11 bases lay outside the gene matches. The V gene's germline CDR1 is LNHNV and CDR2 YYDKDF (reference sequence).

To note about this clone: Other DNA sequences within the sample encode an identical CDR3. For the CDR3, the DNA is TGTGCCAGCAGTTTGTTGGGAGGAAGAAATCAGCCCCAGCATTTT. Translated, it gives CASSLLGGRNQPQHF. The chain carries TRBV28 and TRBJ1-5, with D hard to call. The V and J ends lost 3 bases and 4 bases respectively, with 13 bases between them. The CDR3 spans 15 residues. The V gene's germline CDR1 is MDHEN and CDR2 SYDVKM.

V and J are TRBV5-1 and TRBJ2-7; TRBD2 is a possible D gene (5 bases). The V gene's germline CDR1 is SGHRS and CDR2 YFSETQ. The CDR3 totals 15 residues. Trimming shortened V by 0 bases and J by 0 bases, and 10 bases separated the two germline ends. DNA for the CDR3: TGCGCCAGCAGCTTGGAGGCGGGTAGCTCCTACGAGCAGTACTTC. As protein: CASSLEAGSSYEQYF. The whole variable domain, remainder taken from reference TRBV5-1 and TRBJ2-7, is KAGVTQTPRYLIKTRGQQVTLSCSPISGHRSVSWYQQTPGQGLQFLFEYFSETQRNKGNFPGRFSGRQFSNSRSEMNVSTLELGDSALYLCASSLEAGSSYEQYFGPGTRLTVT.

The genes are TRBV19 and TRBJ2-1; TRBD1 is a possible D gene (6 bases). This CDR3 is 13 amino acids long. CDR1 is LNHDA, CDR2 SQIVND, per germline (reference sequence). V lost 4 bases to trimming and J lost 9 bases, with 13 bases between them. CDR3 sequence: CASSRPTGTEQFF. DNA for the CDR3: TGTGCCAGTAGTAGGCCAACAGGGACTGAGCAGTTCTTC.